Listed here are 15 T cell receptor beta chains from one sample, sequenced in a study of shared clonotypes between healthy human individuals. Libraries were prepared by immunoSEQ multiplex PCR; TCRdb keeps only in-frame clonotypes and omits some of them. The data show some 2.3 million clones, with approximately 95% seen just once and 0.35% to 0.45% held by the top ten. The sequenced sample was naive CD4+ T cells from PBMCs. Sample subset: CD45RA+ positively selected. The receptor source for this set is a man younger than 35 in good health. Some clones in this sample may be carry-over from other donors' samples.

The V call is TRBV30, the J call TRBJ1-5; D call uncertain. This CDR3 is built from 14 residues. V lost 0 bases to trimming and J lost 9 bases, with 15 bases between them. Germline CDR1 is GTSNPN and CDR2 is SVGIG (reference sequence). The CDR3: CAWSVLGEGRPQHF. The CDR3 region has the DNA TGTGCCTGGAGTGTACTCGGGGAAGGGAGGCCCCAGCATTTT.

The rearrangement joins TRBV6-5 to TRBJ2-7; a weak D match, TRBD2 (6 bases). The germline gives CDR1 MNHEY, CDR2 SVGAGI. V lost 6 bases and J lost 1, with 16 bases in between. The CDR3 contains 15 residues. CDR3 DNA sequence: TGTGCCAGCAGCCCTCAGGGAAGCGGGTCCTACGAGCAGTACTTC. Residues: CASSPQGSGSYEQYF.

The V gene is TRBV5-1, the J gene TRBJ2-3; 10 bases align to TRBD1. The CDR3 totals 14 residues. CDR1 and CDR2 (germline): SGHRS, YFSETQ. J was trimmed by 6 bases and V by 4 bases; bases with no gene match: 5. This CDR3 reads CASSQGTGEDTQYF. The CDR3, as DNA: TGCGCCAGCAGCCAAGGGACAGGGGAGGATACGCAGTATTTT.

For the CDR3, the DNA is TGTGCCAGCAGCTTAGCGAATGGGCTCCAGCATTTT. The encoded protein is CASSLANGLQHF. The chain joins TRBV7-9 to TRBJ1-5; D uncertain. V gave up 0 bases and J gave up 12 bases, with 9 bases separating them. Germline V CDR1 and CDR2: SEHNR, FQNEAQ (reference sequence). CDR3 length: 12 residues.

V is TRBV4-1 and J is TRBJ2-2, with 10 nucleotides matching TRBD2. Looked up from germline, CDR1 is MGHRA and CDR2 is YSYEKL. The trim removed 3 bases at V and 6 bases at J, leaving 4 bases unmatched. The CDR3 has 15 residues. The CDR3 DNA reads TGCGCCAGCAGCCACCCGGGACTAGCGCCCGGGGAGCTGTTTTTT. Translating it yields CASSHPGLAPGELFF.

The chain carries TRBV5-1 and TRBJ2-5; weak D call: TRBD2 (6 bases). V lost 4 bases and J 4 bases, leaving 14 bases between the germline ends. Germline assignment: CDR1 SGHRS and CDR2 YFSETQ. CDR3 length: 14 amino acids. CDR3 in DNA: TGCGCCAGCAGCCTCGGGCGGGAATCAGAGACCCAGTACTTC. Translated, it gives CASSLGRESETQYF.

The CDR3 DNA follows: TGTGCCTGGAGTAGCAGGGTCGGCGGCAATCAGCCCCAGCATTTT. Protein product: CAWSSRVGGNQPQHF. The chain combines TRBV30 with TRBJ1-5; TRBD1 might be the D (5 bases). With 2 bases removed from V and 2 bases from J, the gap between germline ends came to 13 bases. This CDR3 is built from 15 residues. The V gene's germline CDR1 is GTSNPN and CDR2 SVGIG (reference sequence). The full variable domain, its missing parts supplied by reference TRBV30 and TRBJ1-5, is SQTIHQWPATLVQPVGSPLSLECTVEGTSNPNLYWYRQAAGRGLQLLFYSVGIGQISSEVPQNLSASRPQDRQFILSSKKLLLSDSGFYLCAWSSRVGGNQPQHFGDGTRLSIL.

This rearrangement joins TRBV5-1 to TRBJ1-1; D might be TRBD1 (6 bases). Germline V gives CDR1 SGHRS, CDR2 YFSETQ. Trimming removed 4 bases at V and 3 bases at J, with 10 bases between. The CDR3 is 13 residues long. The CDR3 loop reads CASSEQGYTEAFF. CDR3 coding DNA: TGCGCCAGCAGCGAACAGGGTTACACTGAAGCTTTCTTT.

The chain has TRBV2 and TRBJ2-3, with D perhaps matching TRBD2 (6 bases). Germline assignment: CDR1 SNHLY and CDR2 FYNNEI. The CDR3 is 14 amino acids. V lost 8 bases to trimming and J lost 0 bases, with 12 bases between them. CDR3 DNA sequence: TGTGCCAGCTCCATCGGGGGTAGCACAGATACGCAGTATTTT. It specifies CASSIGGSTDTQYF. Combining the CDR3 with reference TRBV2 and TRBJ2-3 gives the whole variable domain EPEVTQTPSHQVTQMGQEVILRCVPISNHLYFYWYRQILGQKVEFLVSFYNNEISEKSEIFDDQFSVERPDGSNFTLKIRSTKLEDSAMYFCASSIGGSTDTQYFGPGTRLTVL.

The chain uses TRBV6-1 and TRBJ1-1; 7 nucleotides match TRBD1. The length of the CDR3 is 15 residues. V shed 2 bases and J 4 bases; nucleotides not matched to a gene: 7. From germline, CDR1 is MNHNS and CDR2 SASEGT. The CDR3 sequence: CASSEYGQVATEAFF. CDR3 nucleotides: TGTGCCAGCAGTGAATATGGACAGGTTGCCACTGAAGCTTTCTTT.

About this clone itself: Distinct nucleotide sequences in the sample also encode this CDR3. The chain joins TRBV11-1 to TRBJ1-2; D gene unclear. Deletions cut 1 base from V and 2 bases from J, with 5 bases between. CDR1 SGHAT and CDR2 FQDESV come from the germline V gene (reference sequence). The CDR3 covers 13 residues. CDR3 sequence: CASSLGGNYGYTF. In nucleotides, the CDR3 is TGTGCCAGCAGCTTAGGAGGGAACTATGGCTACACCTTC.

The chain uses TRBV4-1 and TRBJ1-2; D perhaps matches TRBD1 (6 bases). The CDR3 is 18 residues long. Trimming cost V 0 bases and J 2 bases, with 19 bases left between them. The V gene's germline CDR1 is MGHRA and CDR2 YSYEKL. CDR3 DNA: TGCGCCAGCAGCCAAGAGGCGAAGCGGGGGCCCGGAAACTATGGCTACACCTTC. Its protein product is CASSQEAKRGPGNYGYTF.

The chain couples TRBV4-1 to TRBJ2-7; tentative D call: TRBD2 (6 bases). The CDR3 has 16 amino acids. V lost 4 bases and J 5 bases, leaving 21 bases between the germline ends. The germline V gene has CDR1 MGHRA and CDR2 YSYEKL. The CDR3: CASSPGRRRDGNEQYF. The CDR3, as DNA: TGCGCCAGCAGCCCCGGGCGACGGCGGGATGGGAACGAGCAGTACTTC.

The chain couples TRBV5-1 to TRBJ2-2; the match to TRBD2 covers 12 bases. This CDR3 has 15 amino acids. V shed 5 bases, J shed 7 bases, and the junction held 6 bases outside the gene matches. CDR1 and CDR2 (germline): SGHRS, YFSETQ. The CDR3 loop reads CASRPSGRVNGELFF. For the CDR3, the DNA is TGCGCCAGCAGACCTAGCGGGAGGGTGAACGGGGAGCTGTTTTTT.

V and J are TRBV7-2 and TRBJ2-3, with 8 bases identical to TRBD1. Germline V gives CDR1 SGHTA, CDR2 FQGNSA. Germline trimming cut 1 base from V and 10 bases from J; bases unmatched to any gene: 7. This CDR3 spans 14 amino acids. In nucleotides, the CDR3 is TGTGCCAGCAGCTTAGAGCCAGGGGGCGTATCGCAGTATTTT. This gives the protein CASSLEPGGVSQYF.